In its sample, the clone carrying this T cell receptor beta chain was seen a few times. Its antigen is still unknown. For the second PCR, which ran for about 6 to 11 cycles, a sample-barcoded 5' primer and a J-beta primer mix were used. MiXCR, applied by TCRdb to the 5' RACE reads, yields one record per CDR3 protein. Of fewer than 600,000 distinct CDR3 sequences in the sample, about 26% were seen once. This sample stems from a study of blood T cells in healthy people across ages. General observations from the study: Roughly linear age-related decline in beta diversity appeared, significant by age 40.

The J segment lost 5 bases and the V segment lost 7 bases, leaving 10 bases of the junction unmatched. Germline CDR1 reads MNHNS; CDR2 reads SASEGT. This CDR3 is built from 15 residues. This same sample was also taken into another study, of T cells of mothers and their children. That report adds: Each donor was one of three healthy Caucasian mothers or one of their six children. Once extracted, all RNA went into cDNA synthesis at 1.5 ug per 15 ul. Every mother produced more than 9 million TCR beta CDR3 reads, whereas every child provided several million.

The source material was blood. The chain is built from TRBV6-1 and TRBJ2-4, with 8 bases identical to TRBD2. This TCR came from a boy between 2 and 10 years old in good health. The CDR3 nucleotides are TGTGCCAGCACTCTCGCCGGGACTAGAGAAAACATTCAGTACTTC. Amino acid sequence: CASTLAGTRENIQYF.